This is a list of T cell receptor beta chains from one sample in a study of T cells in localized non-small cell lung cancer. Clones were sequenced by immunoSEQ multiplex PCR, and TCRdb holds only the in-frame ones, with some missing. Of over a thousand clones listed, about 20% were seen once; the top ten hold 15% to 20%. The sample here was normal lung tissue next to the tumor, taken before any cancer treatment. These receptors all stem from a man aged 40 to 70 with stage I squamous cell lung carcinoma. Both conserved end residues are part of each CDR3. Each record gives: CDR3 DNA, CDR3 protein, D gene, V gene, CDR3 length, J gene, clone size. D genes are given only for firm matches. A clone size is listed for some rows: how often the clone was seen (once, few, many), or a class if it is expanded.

CDR3 DNA: TGTGCCAGCAGTCTAAAGACGGGGGGATTATCCTATAATTCACCCCTCCACTTT
CDR3 protein: CASSLKTGGLSYNSPLHF
D gene: -
V gene: TRBV6-8
CDR3 length: 18
J gene: TRBJ1-6
clone size: few

CDR3 DNA: TGTGCCAGCAGCCTTCCAGGGGGTGGTTCACCCCTCCACTTT
CDR3 protein: CASSLPGGGSPLHF
D gene: TRBD1
V gene: TRBV11-3
CDR3 length: 14
J gene: TRBJ1-6
clone size: -

CDR3 DNA: TGTGCCAGCAGCCTCGGGGACAGGGGTTCCTATGGCTACACCTTC
CDR3 protein: CASSLGDRGSYGYTF
D gene: TRBD1
V gene: TRBV6-8
CDR3 length: 15
J gene: TRBJ1-2
clone size: -

CDR3 DNA: TGTGCCAGCAGCGCCTCAGGGGGGGACACTGAAGCTTTCTTT
CDR3 protein: CASSASGGDTEAFF
D gene: TRBD1
V gene: TRBV9
CDR3 length: 14
J gene: TRBJ1-1
clone size: medium-sized

CDR3 DNA: TGCGCCAGCAGCTTGACGACAGGGGTATCTGGGGCCAACGTCCTGACTTTC
CDR3 protein: CASSLTTGVSGANVLTF
D gene: TRBD1
V gene: TRBV5-1
CDR3 length: 17
J gene: TRBJ2-6
clone size: -

CDR3 DNA: TGTGCCAGCAGCTTTGGCGGCAGGGGCGCCCCCCTTAACACTGAAGCTTTCTTT
CDR3 protein: CASSFGGRGAPLNTEAFF
D gene: -
V gene: TRBV11-3
CDR3 length: 18
J gene: TRBJ1-1
clone size: medium-sized

CDR3 DNA: TGTGCCAGCAGCTTTCCGGCGGGACAGGGTTCCTCCTACGAGCAGTACTTC
CDR3 protein: CASSFPAGQGSSYEQYF
D gene: TRBD1
V gene: TRBV11-3
CDR3 length: 17
J gene: TRBJ2-7
clone size: medium-sized

CDR3 DNA: TGTGCCAGCAGCTTGGGAGCGGGGGGCTGGGGTAATGAGCAGTTCTTC
CDR3 protein: CASSLGAGGWGNEQFF
D gene: TRBD2
V gene: TRBV11-3
CDR3 length: 16
J gene: TRBJ2-1
clone size: medium-sized

CDR3 DNA: TGCGCCAGCAGCTTGGATGGGGGGAGAACTGAAGCTTTCTTT
CDR3 protein: CASSLDGGRTEAFF
D gene: -
V gene: TRBV5-1
CDR3 length: 14
J gene: TRBJ1-1
clone size: -

CDR3 DNA: TGTGCCAGCCGGGACAGCGATTCACCCCTCCACTTT
CDR3 protein: CASRDSDSPLHF
D gene: TRBD1
V gene: TRBV28
CDR3 length: 12
J gene: TRBJ1-6
clone size: few

CDR3 DNA: TGTGCCAGCTCACCAAGAACCTCCTACGAGCAGTACTTC
CDR3 protein: CASSPRTSYEQYF
D gene: -
V gene: TRBV18
CDR3 length: 13
J gene: TRBJ2-7
clone size: -

CDR3 DNA: TGTGCCAGTAGTAATTTGCCGGACACGCAGTATTTT
CDR3 protein: CASSNLPDTQYF
D gene: -
V gene: TRBV19
CDR3 length: 12
J gene: TRBJ2-3
clone size: large

CDR3 DNA: TGTGCCAGCAGGCTGAGGGAGCGGAGCACAGATACGCAGTATTTT
CDR3 protein: CASRLRERSTDTQYF
D gene: -
V gene: TRBV11-3
CDR3 length: 15
J gene: TRBJ2-3
clone size: -

CDR3 DNA: TGTGCCAGCAGCCCTACAGTGAACGAGCAGTACTTC
CDR3 protein: CASSPTVNEQYF
D gene: -
V gene: TRBV6-8
CDR3 length: 12
J gene: TRBJ2-7
clone size: -

CDR3 DNA: TGTGCCAGCAGCGCCGATTCAGGGGAGGACGAAGCTTTCTTT
CDR3 protein: CASSADSGEDEAFF
D gene: -
V gene: TRBV11-3
CDR3 length: 14
J gene: TRBJ1-1
clone size: medium-sized

CDR3 DNA: TGTGCCAGCAGCTTAAGGCAGAACACCGGGGAGCTGTTTTTT
CDR3 protein: CASSLRQNTGELFF
D gene: -
V gene: TRBV11-3
CDR3 length: 14
J gene: TRBJ2-2
clone size: few

CDR3 DNA: TGTGCCAGTAGTGCCTCTGGACAGGGGGCGCCGGGCTACACCTTC
CDR3 protein: CASSASGQGAPGYTF
D gene: TRBD1
V gene: TRBV19
CDR3 length: 15
J gene: TRBJ1-2
clone size: -

CDR3 DNA: TGTGCCAGCAGCCCCGGGTGGGTGTGGACCGGGGAGCTGTTTTTT
CDR3 protein: CASSPGWVWTGELFF
D gene: -
V gene: TRBV11-3
CDR3 length: 15
J gene: TRBJ2-2
clone size: few

CDR3 DNA: TGTGCCAGCAGTGACGGGGGGTATCAGCCCCAGCATTTT
CDR3 protein: CASSDGGYQPQHF
D gene: -
V gene: TRBV6-8
CDR3 length: 13
J gene: TRBJ1-5
clone size: medium-sized